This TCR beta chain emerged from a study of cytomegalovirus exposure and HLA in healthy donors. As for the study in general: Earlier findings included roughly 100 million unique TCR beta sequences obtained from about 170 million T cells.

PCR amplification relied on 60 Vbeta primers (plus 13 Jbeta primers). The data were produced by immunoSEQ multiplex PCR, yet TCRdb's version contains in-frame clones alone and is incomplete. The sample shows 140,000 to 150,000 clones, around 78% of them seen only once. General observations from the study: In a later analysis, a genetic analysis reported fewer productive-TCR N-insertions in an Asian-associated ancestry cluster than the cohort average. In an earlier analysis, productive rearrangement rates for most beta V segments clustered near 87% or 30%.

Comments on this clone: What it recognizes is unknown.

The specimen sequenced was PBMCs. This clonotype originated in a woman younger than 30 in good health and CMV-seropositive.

The CDR3 protein is CASSEGRASGGETQYF. As DNA, the CDR3 is TGCGCCAGCAGTGAGGGTCGAGCTAGCGGGGGGGAAACCCAGTACTTC. The chain joins TRBV10-2 to TRBJ2-5; 12 bases match TRBD2. This CDR3 has 16 residues. V trimming: 2 bases; J trimming: 8 bases; junction bases outside the gene matches: 9. Germline V CDR1 and CDR2: WSHSY, SAAADI.